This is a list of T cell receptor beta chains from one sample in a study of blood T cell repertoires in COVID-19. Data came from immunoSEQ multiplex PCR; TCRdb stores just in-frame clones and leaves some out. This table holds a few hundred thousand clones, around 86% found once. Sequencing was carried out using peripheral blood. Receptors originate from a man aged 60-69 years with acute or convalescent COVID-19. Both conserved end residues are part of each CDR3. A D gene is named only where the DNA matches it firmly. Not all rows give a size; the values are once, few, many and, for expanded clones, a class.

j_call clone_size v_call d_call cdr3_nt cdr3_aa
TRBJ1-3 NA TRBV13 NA TGTGCCAGCAGCTGGGAGGGGCACTCTGGAAACACCATATATTTT CASSWEGHSGNTIYF
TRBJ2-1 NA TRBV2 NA TGTGCCAGCAGGTGGAGACAGGTCTCCTACAATGAGCAGTTCTTC CASRWRQVSYNEQFF
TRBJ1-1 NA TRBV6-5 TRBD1 TGTGCCAGCAGGCGGACAGGGGGCACTGAAGCTTTCTTT CASRRTGGTEAFF
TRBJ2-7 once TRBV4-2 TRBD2 TGTGCCAGCAGCCAAGGGCTAGCGGGGGACTACGAGCAGTACTTC CASSQGLAGDYEQYF
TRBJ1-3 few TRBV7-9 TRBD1 TGTGCCAGCAGCTTAGCAGGGGGACAGCCTGGAAACACCATATATTTT CASSLAGGQPGNTIYF
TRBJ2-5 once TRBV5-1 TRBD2 TGCGCCAGCAGCTTGGGGCCTCTAGCGGGGGAGACCCAGTACTTC CASSLGPLAGETQYF
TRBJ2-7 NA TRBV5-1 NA TGCGCCAGCAGCTTAAGCGGGCTAGACTACGAGCAGTACTTC CASSLSGLDYEQYF
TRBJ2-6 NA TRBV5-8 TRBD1 TGTGCCAGCAGCTCACCGTCCAGGACAGGGGGTTTTGGGGCCAACGTCCTGACTTTC CASSSPSRTGGFGANVLTF
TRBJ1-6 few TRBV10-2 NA TGCGCCAGCAGTGAGCGGCAGGGGAATTCACCCCTCCACTTT CASSERQGNSPLHF
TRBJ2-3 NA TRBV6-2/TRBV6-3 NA TGTGCCAGCAGTACGGTCAGGGCCACAGATACGCAGTATTTT CASSTVRATDTQYF
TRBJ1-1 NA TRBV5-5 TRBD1 TGTGCCAGCAGCTTGGTTGGACAGGGGGTTGGGACTGAAGCTTTCTTT CASSLVGQGVGTEAFF
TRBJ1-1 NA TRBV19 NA TGTGCCAGTAGCCTCCCGCACAGGGTCCCAAACACTGAAGCTTTCTTT CASSLPHRVPNTEAFF
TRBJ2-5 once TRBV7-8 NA TGTGCCAGCAGCCCCCAACAAGAGACCCAGTACTTC CASSPQQETQYF
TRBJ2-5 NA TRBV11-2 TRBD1 TGTGCCAGCAGCTTAGTGTTGGTGACAGGGGATAGAGAGACCCAGTACTTC CASSLVLVTGDRETQYF
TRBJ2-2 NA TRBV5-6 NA TGTGCCAGCAGCTTGGCGTGGGGCACAAACACCGGGGAGCTGTTTTTT CASSLAWGTNTGELFF
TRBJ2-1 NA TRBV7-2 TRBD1 TGTGCCAGCAGCGTAGGGACAGCCTCCTACAATGAGCAGTTCTTC CASSVGTASYNEQFF
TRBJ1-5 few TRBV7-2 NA TGTGCCAGCAGCTGGTCGGGCGGGGGTCAAGGCAATCAGCCCCAGCATTTT CASSWSGGGQGNQPQHF